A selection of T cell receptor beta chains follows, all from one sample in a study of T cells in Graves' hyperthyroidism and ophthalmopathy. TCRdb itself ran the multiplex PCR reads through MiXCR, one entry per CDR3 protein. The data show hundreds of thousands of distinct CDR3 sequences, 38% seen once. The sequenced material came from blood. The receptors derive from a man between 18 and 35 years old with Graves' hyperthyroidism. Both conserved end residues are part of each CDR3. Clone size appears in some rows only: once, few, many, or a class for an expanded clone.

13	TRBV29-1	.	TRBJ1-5	CSVTGTGIGPQHF
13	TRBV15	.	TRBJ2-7	CATIRELTYEQYF
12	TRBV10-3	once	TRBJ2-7	CATGKGGYEQYF
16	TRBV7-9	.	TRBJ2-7	CASSQDSGMSSYEQYF
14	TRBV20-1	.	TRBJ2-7	CSASYPGLPYEQYF
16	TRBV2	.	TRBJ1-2	CASKGSDGGASYGYTF
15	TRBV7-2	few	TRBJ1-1	CASSLVQNMNTEAFF
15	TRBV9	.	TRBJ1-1	CASSAIDRGLAEAFF
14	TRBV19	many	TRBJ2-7	CASSIGDSNYEQYF
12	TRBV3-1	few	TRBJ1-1	CASSQSGVTAFF
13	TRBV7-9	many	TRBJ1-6	CASSLGSGSPLHF
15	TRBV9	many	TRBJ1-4	CASSVGRGFQEKLFF
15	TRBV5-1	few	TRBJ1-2	CASRDRGPLNYGYTF
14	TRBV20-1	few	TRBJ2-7	CSATYSPGTYEQYF